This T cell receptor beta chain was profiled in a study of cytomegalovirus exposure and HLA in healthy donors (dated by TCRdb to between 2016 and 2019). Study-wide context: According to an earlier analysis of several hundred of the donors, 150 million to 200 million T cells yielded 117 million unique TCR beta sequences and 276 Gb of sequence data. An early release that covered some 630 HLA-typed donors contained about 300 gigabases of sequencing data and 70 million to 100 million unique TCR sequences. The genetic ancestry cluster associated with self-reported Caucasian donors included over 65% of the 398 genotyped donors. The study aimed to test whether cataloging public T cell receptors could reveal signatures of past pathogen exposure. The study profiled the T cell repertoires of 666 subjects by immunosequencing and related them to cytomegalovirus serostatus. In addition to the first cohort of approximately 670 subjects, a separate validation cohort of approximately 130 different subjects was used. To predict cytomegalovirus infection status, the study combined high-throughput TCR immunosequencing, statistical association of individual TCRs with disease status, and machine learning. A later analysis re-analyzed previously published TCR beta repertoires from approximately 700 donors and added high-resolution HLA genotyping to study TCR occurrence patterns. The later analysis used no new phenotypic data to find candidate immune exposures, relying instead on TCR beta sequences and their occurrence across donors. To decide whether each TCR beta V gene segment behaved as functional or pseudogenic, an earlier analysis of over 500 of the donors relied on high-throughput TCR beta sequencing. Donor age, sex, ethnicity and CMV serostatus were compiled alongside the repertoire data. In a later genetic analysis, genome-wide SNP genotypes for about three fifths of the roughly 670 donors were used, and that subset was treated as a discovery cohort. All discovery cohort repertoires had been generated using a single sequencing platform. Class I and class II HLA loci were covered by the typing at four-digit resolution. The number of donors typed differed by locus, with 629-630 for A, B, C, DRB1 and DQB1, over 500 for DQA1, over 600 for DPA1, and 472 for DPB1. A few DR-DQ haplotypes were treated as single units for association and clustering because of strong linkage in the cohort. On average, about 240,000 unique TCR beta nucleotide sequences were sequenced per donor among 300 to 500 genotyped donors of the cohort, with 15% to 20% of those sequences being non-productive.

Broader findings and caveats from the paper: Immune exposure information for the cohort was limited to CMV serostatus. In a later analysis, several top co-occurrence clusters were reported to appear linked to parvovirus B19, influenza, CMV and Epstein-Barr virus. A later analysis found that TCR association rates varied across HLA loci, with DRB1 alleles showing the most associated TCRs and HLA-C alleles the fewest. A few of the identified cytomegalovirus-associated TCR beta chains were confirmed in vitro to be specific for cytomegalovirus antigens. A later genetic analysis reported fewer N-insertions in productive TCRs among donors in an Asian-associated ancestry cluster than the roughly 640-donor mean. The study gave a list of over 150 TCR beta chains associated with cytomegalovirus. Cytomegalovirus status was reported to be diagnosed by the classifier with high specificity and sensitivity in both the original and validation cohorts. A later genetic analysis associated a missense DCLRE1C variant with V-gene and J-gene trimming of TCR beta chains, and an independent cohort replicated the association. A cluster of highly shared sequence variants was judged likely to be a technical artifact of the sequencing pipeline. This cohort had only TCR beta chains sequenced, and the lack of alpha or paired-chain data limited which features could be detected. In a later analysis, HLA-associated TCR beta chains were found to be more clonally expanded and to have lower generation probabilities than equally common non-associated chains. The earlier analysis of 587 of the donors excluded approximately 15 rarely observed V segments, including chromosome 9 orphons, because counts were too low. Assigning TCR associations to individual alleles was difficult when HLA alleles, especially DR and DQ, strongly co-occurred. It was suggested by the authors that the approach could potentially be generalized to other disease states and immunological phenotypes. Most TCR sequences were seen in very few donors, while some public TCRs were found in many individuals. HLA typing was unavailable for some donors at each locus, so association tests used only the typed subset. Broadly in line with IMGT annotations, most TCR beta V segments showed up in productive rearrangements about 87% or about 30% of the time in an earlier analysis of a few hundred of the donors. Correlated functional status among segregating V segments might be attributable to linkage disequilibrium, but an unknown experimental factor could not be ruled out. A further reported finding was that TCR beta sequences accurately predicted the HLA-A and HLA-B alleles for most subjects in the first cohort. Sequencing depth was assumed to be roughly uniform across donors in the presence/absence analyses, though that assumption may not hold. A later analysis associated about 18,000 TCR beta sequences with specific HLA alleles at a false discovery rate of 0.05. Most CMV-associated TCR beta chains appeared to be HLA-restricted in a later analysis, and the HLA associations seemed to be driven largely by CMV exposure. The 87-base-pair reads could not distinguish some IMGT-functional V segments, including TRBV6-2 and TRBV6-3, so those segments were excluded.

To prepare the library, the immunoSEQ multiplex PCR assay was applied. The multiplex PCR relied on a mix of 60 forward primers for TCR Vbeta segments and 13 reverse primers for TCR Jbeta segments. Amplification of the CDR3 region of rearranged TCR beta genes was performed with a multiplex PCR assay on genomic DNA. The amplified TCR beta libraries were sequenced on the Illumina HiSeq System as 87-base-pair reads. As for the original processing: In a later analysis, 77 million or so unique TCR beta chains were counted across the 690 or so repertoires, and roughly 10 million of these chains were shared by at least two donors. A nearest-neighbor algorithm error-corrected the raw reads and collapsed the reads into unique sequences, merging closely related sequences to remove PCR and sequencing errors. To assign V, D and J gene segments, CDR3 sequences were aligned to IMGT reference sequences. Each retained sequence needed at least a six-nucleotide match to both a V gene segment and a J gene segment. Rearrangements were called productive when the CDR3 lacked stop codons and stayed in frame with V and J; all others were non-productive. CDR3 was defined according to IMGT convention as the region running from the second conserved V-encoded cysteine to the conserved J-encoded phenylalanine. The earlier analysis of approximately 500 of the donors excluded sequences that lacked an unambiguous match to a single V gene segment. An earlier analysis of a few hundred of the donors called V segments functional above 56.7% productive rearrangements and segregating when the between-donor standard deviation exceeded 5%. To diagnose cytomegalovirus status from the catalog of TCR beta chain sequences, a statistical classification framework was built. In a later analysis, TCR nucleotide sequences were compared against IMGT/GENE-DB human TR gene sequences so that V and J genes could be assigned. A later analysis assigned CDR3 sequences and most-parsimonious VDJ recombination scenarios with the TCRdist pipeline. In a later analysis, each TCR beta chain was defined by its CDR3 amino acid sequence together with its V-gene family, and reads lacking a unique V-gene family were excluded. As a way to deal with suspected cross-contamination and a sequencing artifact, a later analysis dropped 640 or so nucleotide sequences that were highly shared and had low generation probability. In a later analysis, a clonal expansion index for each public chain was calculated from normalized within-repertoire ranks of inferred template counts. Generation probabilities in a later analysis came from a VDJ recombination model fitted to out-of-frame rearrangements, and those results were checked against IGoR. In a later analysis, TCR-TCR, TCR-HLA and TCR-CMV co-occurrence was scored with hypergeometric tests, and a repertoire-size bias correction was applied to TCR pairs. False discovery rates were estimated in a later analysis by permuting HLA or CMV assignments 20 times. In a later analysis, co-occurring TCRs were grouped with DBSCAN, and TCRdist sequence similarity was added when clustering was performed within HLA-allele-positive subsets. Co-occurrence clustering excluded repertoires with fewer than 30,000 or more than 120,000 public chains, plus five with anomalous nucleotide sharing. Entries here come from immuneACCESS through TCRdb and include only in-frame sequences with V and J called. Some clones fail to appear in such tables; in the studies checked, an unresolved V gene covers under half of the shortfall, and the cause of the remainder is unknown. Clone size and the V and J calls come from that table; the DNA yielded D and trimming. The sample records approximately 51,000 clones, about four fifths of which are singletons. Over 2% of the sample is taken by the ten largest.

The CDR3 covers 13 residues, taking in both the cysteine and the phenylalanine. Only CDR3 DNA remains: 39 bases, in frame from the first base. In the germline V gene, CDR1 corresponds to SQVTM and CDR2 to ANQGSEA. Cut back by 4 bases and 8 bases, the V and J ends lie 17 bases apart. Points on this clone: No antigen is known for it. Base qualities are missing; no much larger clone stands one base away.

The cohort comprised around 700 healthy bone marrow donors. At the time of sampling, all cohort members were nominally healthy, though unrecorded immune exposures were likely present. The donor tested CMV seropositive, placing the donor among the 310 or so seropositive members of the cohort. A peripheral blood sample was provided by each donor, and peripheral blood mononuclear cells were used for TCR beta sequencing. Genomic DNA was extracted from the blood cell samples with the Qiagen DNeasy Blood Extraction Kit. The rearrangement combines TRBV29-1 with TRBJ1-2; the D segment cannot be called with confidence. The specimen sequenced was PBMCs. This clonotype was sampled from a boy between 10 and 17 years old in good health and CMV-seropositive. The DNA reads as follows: TGCAGCGTTGGTTCGTGGGGAGGGCTCGGCTACACCTTC. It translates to CSVGSWGGLGYTF.